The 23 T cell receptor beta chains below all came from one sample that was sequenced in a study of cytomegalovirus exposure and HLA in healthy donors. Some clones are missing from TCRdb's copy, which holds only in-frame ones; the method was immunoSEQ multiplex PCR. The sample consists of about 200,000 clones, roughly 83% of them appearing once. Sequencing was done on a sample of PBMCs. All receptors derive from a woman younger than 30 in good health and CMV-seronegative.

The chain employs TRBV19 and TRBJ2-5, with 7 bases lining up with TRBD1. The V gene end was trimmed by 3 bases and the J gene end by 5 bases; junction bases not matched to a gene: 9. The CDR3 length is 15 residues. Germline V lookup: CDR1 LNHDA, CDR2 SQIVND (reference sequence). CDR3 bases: TGTGCCAGTAGTATCCCCTACAGGGGATTGGAGACCCAGTACTTC. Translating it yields CASSIPYRGLETQYF.

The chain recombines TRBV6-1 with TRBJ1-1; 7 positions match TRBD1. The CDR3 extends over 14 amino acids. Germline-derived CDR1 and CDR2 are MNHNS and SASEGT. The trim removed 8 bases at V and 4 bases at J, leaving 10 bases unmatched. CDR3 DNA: TGTGCCAGCGGAAGAGGGGGCTATATCACTGAAGCTTTCTTT. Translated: CASGRGGYITEAFF.

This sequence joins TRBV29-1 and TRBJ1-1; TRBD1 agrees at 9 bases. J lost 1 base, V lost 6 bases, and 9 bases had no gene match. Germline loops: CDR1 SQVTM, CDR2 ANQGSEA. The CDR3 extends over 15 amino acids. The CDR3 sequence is CSVTGGRFGNTEAFF. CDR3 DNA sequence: TGCAGCGTCACAGGGGGCCGGTTTGGGAACACTGAAGCTTTCTTT.

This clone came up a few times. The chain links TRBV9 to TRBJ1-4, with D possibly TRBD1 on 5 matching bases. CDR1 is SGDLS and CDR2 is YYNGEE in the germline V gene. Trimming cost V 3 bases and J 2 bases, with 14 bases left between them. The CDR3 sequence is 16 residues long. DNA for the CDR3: TGTGCCAGCAGCGCCCGTCCCTGGGGCACTAATGAAAAACTGTTTTTT. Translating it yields CASSARPWGTNEKLFF.

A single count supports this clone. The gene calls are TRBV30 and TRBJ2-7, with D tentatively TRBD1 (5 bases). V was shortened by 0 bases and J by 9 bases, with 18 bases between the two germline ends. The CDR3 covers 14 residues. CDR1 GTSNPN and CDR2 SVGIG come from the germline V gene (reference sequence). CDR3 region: CAWSVGQANARQYF. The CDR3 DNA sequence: TGTGCCTGGAGTGTCGGACAAGCGAATGCCCGGCAGTACTTC.

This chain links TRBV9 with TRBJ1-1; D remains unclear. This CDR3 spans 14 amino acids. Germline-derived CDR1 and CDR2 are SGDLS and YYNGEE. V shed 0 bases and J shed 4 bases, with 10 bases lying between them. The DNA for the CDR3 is TGTGCCAGCAGCGTAGCTTCGGGGTTCACTGAAGCTTTCTTT. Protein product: CASSVASGFTEAFF.

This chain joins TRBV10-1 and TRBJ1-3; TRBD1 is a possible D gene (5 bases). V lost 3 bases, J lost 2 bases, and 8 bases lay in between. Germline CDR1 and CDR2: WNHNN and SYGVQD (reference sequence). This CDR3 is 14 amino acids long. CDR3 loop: CASSDGGAGNTIYF. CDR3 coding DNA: TGCGCCAGCAGTGACGGGGGAGCTGGAAACACCATATATTTT.

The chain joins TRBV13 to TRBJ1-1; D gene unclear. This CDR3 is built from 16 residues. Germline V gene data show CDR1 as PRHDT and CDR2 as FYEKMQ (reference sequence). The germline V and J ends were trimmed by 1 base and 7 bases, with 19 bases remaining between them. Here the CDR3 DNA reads TGTGCCAGCAGCTTAGTTAGCCCGTCGGGGAGGAGTGAAGCTTTCTTT. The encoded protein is CASSLVSPSGRSEAFF.

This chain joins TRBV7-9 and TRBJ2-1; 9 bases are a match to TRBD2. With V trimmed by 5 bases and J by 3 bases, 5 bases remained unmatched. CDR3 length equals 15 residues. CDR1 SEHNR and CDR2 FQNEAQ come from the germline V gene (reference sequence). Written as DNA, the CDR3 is TGTGCCAGCAGCATTTTAGCGGGGGTCTACAATGAGCAGTTCTTC. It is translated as CASSILAGVYNEQFF.

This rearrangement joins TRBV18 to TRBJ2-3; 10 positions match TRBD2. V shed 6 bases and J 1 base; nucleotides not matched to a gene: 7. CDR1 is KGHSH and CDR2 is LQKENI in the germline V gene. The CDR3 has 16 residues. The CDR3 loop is CASSTYGTSGTDTQYF. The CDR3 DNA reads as TGTGCCAGCTCCACCTACGGGACTAGCGGCACAGATACGCAGTATTTT.

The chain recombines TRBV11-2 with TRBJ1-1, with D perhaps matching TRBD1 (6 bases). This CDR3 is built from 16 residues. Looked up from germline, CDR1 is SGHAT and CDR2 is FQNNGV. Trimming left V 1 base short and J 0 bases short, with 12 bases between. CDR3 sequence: CASSLAGQSMNTEAFF. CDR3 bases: TGTGCCAGCAGCTTAGCTGGACAGAGTATGAACACTGAAGCTTTCTTT.

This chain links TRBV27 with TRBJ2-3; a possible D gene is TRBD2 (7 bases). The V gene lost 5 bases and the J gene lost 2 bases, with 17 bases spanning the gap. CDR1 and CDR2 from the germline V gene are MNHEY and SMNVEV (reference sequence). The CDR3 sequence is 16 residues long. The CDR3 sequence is CASSIRGGGLTDTQYF. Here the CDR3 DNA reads TGTGCCAGCAGTATACGAGGCGGGGGCCTCACAGATACGCAGTATTTT.

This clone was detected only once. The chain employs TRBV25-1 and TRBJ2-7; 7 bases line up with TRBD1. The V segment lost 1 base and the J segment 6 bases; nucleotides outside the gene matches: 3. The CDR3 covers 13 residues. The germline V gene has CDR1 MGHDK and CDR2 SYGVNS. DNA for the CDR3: TGTGCCAGCAGTGAATTACAGGGGCGCGAGCAGTACTTC. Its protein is CASSELQGREQYF.

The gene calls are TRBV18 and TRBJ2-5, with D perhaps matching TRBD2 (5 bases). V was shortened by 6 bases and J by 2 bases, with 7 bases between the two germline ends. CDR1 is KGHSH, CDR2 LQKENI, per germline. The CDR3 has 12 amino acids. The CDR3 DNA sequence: TGTGCCAGCTCTGACTATCAAGAGACCCAGTACTTC. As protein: CASSDYQETQYF. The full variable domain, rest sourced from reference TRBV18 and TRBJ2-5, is NAGVMQNPRHLVRRRGQEARLRCSPMKGHSHVYWYRQLPEEGLKFMVYLQKENIIDESGMPKERFSAEFPKEGPSILRIQQVVRGDSAAYFCASSDYQETQYFGPGTRLLVL.

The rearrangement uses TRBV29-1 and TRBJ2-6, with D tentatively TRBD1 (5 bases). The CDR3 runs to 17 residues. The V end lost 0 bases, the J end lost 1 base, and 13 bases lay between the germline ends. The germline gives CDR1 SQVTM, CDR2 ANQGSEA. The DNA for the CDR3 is TGCAGCGTTGAAGATTACACAGGTTTATCTGGGGCCAACGTCCTGACTTTC. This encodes CSVEDYTGLSGANVLTF. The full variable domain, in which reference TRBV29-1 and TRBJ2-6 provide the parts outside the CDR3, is SAVISQKPSRDICQRGTSLTIQCQVDSQVTMMFWYRQQPGQSLTLIATANQGSEATYESGFVIDKFPISRPNLTFSTLTVSNMSPEDSSIYLCSVEDYTGLSGANVLTFGAGSRLTVL.

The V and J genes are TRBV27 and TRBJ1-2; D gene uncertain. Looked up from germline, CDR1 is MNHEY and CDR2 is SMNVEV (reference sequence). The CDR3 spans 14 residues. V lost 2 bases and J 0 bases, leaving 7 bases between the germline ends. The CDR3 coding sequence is TGTGCCAGCAGTTTACTGCCAGCTAACTATGGCTACACCTTC. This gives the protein CASSLLPANYGYTF.

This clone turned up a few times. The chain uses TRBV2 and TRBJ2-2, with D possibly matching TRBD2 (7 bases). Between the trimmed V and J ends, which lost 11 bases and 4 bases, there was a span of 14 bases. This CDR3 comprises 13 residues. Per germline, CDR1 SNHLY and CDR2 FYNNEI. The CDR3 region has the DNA TGTGCCGACAAGGGGGAGGGCACCGGGGAGCTGTTTTTT. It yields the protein CADKGEGTGELFF. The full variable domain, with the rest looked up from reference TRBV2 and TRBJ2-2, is EPEVTQTPSHQVTQMGQEVILRCVPISNHLYFYWYRQILGQKVEFLVSFYNNEISEKSEIFDDQFSVERPDGSNFTLKIRSTKLEDSAMYFCADKGEGTGELFFGEGSRLTVL.

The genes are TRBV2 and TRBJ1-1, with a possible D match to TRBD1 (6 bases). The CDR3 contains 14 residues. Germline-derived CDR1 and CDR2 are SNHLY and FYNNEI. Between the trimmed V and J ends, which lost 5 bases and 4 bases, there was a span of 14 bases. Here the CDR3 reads CASSLETGATEAFF. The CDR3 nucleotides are TGTGCCAGCAGTCTCGAGACAGGAGCCACTGAAGCTTTCTTT.

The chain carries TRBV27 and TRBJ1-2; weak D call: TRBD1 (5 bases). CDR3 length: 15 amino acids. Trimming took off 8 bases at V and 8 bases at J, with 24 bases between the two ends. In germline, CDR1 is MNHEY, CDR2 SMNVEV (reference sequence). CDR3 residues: CASRPPGRASNGYTF. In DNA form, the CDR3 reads TGTGCCAGCCGACCGCCGGGCAGGGCCTCTAACGGCTACACCTTC.

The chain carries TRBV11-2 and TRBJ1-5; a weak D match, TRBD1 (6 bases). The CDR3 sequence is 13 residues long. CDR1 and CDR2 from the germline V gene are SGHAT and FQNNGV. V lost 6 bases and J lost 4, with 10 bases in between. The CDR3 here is CASSSGENQPQHF. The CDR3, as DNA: TGTGCCAGCAGTTCAGGGGAGAATCAGCCCCAGCATTTT.

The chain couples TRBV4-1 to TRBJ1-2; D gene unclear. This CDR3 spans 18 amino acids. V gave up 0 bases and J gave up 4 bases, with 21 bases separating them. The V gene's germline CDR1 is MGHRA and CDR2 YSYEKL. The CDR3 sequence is CASSQDPRKTGVAYGYTF. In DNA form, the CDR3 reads TGCGCCAGCAGCCAAGATCCGAGGAAGACCGGGGTAGCCTATGGCTACACCTTC.

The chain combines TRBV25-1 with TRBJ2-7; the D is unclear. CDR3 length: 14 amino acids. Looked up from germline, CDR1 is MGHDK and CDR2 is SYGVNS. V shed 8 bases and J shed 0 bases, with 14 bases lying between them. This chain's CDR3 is CASFYSRNSYEQYF. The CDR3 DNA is TGTGCCAGCTTTTACAGTAGAAACTCCTACGAGCAGTACTTC.

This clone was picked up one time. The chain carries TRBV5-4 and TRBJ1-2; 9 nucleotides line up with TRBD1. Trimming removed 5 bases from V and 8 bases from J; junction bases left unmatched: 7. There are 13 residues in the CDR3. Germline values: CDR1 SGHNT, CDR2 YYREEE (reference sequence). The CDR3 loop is CASRTGTGYGYTF. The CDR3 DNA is TGTGCCAGCAGGACCGGGACAGGGTACGGCTACACCTTC.